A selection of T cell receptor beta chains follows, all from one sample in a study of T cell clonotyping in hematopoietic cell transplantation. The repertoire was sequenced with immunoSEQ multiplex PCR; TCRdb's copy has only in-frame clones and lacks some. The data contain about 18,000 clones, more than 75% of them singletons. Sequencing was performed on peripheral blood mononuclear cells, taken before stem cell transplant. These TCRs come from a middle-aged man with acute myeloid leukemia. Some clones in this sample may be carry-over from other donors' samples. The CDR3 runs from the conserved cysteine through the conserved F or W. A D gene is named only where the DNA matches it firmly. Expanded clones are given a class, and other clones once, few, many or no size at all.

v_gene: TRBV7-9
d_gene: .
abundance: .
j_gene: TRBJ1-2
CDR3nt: TGTGCCAGCAGCTTGACAAACAACTATGGCTACACCTTC
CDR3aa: CASSLTNNYGYTF

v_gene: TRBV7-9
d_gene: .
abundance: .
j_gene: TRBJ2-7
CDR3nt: TGTGCCAGCAGCTTTACTGAGAGTGCATACGAGCAGTACTTC
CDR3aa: CASSFTESAYEQYF

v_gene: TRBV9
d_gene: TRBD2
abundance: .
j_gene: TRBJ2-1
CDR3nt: TGTGCCAGCAGCCCCAGGCGGGGGGCCGGGGAGCAGTTCTTC
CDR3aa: CASSPRRGAGEQFF

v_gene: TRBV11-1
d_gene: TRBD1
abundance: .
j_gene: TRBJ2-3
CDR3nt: TGTGCCAGCAGCCGACAGGGGATCACAGATACGCAGTATTTT
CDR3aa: CASSRQGITDTQYF

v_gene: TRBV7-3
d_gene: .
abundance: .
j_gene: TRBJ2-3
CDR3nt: TGTGCCAGCAGCTCCAGCACAGATACGCAGTATTTT
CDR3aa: CASSSSTDTQYF

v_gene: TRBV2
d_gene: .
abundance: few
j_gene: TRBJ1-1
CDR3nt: TGTGCCAGCAGTGAAGTGGGCCGGGCAAACACTGAAGCTTTCTTT
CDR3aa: CASSEVGRANTEAFF

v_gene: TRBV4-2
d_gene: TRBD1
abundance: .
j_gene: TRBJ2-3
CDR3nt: TGTGCCAGCAGCCAGGCCGGGACAGGATCAAGCACAGATACGCAGTATTTT
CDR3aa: CASSQAGTGSSTDTQYF

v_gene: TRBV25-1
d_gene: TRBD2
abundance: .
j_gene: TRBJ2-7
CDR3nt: TGTGCCAGCACCCCCCCGGGGGGGGCCTCCTACGAGCAGTACTTC
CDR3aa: CASTPPGGASYEQYF

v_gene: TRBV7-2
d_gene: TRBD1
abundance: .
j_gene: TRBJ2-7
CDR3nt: TGTGCCAGCAGCTTAGCAGGGGGCAGTACGACGCAGTACTTC
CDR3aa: CASSLAGGSTTQYF

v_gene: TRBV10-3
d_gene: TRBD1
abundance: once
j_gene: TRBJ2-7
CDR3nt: TGTGCCACCGAGCCAGGACAGGGGGACTACGAGCAGTACTTC
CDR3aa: CATEPGQGDYEQYF

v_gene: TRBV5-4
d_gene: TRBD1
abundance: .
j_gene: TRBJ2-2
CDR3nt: TGTGCCAGCAGTCTCCGGGACAGGGGGCTTTCCGGGGAGCTGTTTTTT
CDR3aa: CASSLRDRGLSGELFF

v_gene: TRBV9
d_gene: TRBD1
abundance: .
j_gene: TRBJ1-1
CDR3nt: TGTGCCAGCAGCCCCGCTGGGACAGGGATAGATGAAGCTTTCTTT
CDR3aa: CASSPAGTGIDEAFF

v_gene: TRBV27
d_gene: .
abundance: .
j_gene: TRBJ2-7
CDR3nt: TGTGCCAGCAGTCCGACAGCATACGAGCAGTACTTC
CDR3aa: CASSPTAYEQYF

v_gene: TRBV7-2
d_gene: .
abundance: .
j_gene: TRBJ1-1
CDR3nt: TGTGCCAGCAGCCCTACAGGGCTGATGAACACTGAAGCTTTCTTT
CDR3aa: CASSPTGLMNTEAFF

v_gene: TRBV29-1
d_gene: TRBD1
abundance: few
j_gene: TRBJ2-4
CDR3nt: TGCAGCGTTGAAGGGGACAGGAAAAACATTCAGTACTTC
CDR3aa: CSVEGDRKNIQYF

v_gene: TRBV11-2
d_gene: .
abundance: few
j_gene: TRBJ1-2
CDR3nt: TGTGCCAGCAGCCTAACGTACGGGGACTATGGCTACACCTTC
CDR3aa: CASSLTYGDYGYTF

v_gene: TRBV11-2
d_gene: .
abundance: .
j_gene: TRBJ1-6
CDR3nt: TGTGCCAGCAGCTTAGATGGGTGGGATTCACCCCTCCACTTT
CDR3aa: CASSLDGWDSPLHF

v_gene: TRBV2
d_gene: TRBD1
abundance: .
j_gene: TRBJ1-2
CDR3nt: TGTGCCAGCAGTTCATGGACAGGAGATCATGGCTACACCTTC
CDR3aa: CASSSWTGDHGYTF

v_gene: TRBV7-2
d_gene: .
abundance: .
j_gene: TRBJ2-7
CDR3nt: TGTGCCAGCAGCAGCAACCGGGACGGGAACTACGAGCAGTACTTC
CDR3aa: CASSSNRDGNYEQYF

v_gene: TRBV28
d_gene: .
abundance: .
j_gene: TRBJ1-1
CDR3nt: TGTGCCACCTCCGCGGGCGGGAACACTGAAGCTTTCTTT
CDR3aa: CATSAGGNTEAFF

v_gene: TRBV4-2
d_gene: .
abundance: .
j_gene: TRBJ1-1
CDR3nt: TGTGCCAGCAGCCGAATTTTCCGTACCTTCAACTCGAACACTGAAGCTTTCTTT
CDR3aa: CASSRIFRTFNSNTEAFF

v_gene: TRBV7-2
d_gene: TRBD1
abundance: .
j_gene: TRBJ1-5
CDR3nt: TGTGCCAGCAGCGCGCCGCTGGGGACAGGTTATCAGCCCCAGCATTTT
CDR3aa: CASSAPLGTGYQPQHF

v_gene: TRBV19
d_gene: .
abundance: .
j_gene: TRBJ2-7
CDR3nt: TGTGCCAGTAGTAGAGAACAGCAATACGAGCAGTACTTC
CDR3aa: CASSREQQYEQYF

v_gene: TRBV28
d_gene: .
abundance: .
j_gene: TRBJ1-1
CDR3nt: TGTGCCAGCAGTTTACAAGGGGCCGGTGAAGCTTTCTTT
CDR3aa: CASSLQGAGEAFF

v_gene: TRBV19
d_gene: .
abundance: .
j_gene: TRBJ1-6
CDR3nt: TGTGCCAGTAGTATAGAGGACCCTCCTATGGCCCTCCACTTT
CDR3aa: CASSIEDPPMALHF

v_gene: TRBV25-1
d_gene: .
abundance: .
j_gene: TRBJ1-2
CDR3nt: TGTGCCAGCAGTGAATATCCTCTAGGAGGTGGCTACACCTTC
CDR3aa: CASSEYPLGGGYTF

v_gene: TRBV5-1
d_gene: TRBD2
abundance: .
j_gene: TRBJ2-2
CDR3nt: TGCGCCAGCAACCCGGGGGGCACCGGGGAGCTGTTTTTT
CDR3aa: CASNPGGTGELFF

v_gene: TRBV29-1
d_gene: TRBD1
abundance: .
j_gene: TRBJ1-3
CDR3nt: TGCAGCGTCGGTGGAGGCAGGGGGACGGGGGGAAACACCATATATTTT
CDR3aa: CSVGGGRGTGGNTIYF

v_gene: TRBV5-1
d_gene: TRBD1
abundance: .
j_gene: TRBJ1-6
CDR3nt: TGCGCCAGCAGCCAGGGACAGGGAGCGAATTCACCCCTCCACTTT
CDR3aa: CASSQGQGANSPLHF

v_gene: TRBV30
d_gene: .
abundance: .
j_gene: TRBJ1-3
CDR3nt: TGTGCCTGGACCTCCGGGGGGCCAACTGGAAACACCATATATTTT
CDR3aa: CAWTSGGPTGNTIYF

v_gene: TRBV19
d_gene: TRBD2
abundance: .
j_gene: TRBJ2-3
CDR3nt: TGTGCCAGTCGGGGAGGAGCGGGGATCACAGATACGCAGTATTTT
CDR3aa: CASRGGAGITDTQYF

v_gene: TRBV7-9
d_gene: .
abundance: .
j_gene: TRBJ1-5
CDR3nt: TGTGCCAGCAGCCCAACCGGGGGTACTAATCAGCCCCAGCATTTT
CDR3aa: CASSPTGGTNQPQHF

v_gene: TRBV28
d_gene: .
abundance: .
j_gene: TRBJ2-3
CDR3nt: TGTGCCAGCAGTTTCGGCCAGGAATTCACAGATACGCAGTATTTT
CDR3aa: CASSFGQEFTDTQYF

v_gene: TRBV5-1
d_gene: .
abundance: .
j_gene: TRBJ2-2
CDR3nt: TGCGCCAGCAGCTTAGAGTCTGGACTATACGCGAACACCGGGGAGCTGTTTTTT
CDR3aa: CASSLESGLYANTGELFF

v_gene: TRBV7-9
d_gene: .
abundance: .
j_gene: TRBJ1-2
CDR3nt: TGTGCCGGTACCAGGGACGGCTATGGCTACACCTTC
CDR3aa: CAGTRDGYGYTF

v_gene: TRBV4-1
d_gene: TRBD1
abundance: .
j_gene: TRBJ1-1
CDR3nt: TGCGCCAGCAGCCGTCCCGGAGGGACAGGGGATACTGAAGCTTTCTTT
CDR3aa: CASSRPGGTGDTEAFF

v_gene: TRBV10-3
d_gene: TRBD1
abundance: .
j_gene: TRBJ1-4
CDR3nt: TGTGCCACCTCAGGGGGTGGTGAAAAACTGTTTTTT
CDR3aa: CATSGGGEKLFF

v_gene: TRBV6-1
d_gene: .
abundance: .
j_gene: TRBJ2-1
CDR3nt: TGTGCCAGCAGGTGGGGGGGCAACTCTAACAATGAGCAGTTCTTC
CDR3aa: CASRWGGNSNNEQFF

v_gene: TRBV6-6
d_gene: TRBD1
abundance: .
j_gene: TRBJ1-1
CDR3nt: TGTGCCAGCATTACAAAGACAGGGGAGAACACTGAAGCTTTCTTT
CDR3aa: CASITKTGENTEAFF

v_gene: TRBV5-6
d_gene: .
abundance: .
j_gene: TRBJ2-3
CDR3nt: TGTGCCAGCAGCCCGCCTTATTTGCGGGGGCCACGGGATACGCAGTATTTT
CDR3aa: CASSPPYLRGPRDTQYF

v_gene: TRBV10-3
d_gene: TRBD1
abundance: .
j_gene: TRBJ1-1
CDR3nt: TGTGCCATCAGTGAGTCGGACCGACAGGGACGGAATACTGAAGCTTTCTTT
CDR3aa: CAISESDRQGRNTEAFF

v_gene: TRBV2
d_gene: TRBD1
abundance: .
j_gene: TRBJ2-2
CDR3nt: TGTGCCAAGACAGGGTCAGACGGGGAGCTGTTTTTT
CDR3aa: CAKTGSDGELFF

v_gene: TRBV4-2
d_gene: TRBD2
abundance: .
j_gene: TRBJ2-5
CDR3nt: TGTGCCAGCAGCCAGGACGGGGGGGAGACCCAGTACTTC
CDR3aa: CASSQDGGETQYF

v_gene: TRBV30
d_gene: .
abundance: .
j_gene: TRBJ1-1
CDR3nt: TGTGCCTGTGGCCGGAGCACTGAAGCTTTCTTT
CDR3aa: CACGRSTEAFF

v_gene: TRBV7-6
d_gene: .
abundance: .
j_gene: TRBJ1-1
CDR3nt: TGTGCCAGCAAACCAGATATGAACACTGAAGCTTTCTTT
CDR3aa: CASKPDMNTEAFF

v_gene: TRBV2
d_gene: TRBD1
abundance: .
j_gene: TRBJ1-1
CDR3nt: TGTGCCAGCACCACGGACAGGGGAAGAGCTTTCTTT
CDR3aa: CASTTDRGRAFF

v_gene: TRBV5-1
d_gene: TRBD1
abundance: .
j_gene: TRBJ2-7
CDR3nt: TGCGCCAGCAGCTGGGAGACAGGGTTGGGCGAGCAGTACTTC
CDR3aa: CASSWETGLGEQYF

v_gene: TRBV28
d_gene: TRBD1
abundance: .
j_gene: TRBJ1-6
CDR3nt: TGTGCCAGCAGTTTTGAATTATGGGGACAGGGGTATTCACCCCTCCACTTT
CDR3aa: CASSFELWGQGYSPLHF

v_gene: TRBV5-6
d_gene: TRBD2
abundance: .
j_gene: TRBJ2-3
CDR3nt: TGTGCCAGCAGCCCGGGACTAGCTTCGATGCTAGATACGCAGTATTTT
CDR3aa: CASSPGLASMLDTQYF

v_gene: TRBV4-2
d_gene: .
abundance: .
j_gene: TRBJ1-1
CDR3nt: TGTGCCAGCAGCCAAGACCTGGGGGGAGGAACACTGAACACTGAAGCTTTCTTT
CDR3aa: CASSQDLGGGTLNTEAFF

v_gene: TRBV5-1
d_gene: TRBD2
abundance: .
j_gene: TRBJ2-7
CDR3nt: TGCGCCAGCAGCTTGGAGGGGACTAGCGGGGAGGAGCAGTACTTC
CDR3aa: CASSLEGTSGEEQYF

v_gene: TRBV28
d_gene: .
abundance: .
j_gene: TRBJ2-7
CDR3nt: TGTGCCAGCAGTTTGGGGGGCTACGAGCAGTACTTC
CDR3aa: CASSLGGYEQYF

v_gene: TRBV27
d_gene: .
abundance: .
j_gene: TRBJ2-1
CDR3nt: TGTGCCAGCAGCTCCCCCCGGGGCCTCTACAATGAGCAGTTCTTC
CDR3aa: CASSSPRGLYNEQFF

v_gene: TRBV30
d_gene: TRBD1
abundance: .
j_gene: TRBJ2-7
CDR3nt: TGTGCCTGTAATCTTGACAGGGTCGAGCAGTACTTC
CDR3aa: CACNLDRVEQYF

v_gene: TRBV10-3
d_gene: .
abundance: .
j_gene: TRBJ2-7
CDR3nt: TGTGCCATCATAACGTCCGGCTACGAGCAGTACTTC
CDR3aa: CAIITSGYEQYF

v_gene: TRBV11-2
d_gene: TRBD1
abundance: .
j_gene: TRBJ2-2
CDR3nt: TGTGCCAGCAGCCACGGGACAGGACAGACGAACACCGGGGAGCTGTTTTTT
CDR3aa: CASSHGTGQTNTGELFF

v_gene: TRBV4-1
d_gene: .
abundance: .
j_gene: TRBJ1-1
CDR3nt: TGCGCCAGCAGCCAATCGCCGTTTTGGGGACATGTAATGAACACTGAAGCTTTCTTT
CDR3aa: CASSQSPFWGHVMNTEAFF

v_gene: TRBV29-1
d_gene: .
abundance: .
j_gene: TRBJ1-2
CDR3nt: TGCAGCGTTGAAGATCAGGGAGGGGTGGGATATGGCTACACCTTC
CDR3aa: CSVEDQGGVGYGYTF

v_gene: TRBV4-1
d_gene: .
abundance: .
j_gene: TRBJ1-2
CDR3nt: TGCGCCAGCAGCCAAGGATTTGGGTGGCCTCGGGCCCAGGATAACTATGGCTACACCTTC
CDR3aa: CASSQGFGWPRAQDNYGYTF

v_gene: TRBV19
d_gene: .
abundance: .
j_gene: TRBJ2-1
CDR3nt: TGTGCCAGTAGTATAGAATTATCACAGGGTATCCGAGGCAATGAGCAGTTCTTC
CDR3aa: CASSIELSQGIRGNEQFF